This TCR beta chain was identified during a study of neurological immune-mediated disorders. Points from the study as a whole: None of the CDR3 amino acid sequences of expanded clones recurred across subjects, suggesting private repertoires in all groups.

The sample's time point: technical triplicate 1. Source material was 2 million unsorted PBMCs, stored at -80 °C in RNAlater. TCRdb processed the 5' RACE reads anew with MiXCR; each CDR3 protein has one entry. Among some 38,000 distinct CDR3 sequences listed, 11% were seen once. Regarding this clonotype: Its antigen is unknown.

The clonotype was recovered from a man aged 55 to 70 with HTLV-1-associated myelopathy (HAM/TSP). Source material: PBMCs.

The DNA of the CDR3 is TGCAGCGTTGTTACTGGCTGGAGACTCACCGGGGAGCTGTTTTTT. It codes for CSVVTGWRLTGELFF. The rearrangement joins TRBV29-1 to TRBJ2-2; D remains unclear. Deletions cut 4 bases from V and 4 bases from J, with 16 bases between. The CDR3 runs 15 residues. Per germline, CDR1 SQVTM and CDR2 ANQGSEA.